The entry below describes one T cell receptor (beta chain). This clonotype has a handful of counts. Its antigen remains undetermined. Base qualities are not provided; no much larger clone lies one nucleotide away. Sequencing was carried out with an Illumina HiSeq 2500. TCR beta libraries were prepared by quantitative 5'-RACE with molecular barcodes. Turning to the authors' computational methods: Disease-linked TCR variants were identified with a new computational method built on a probabilistic model of VDJ rearrangement. The public reads were reanalyzed by TCRdb: fastp trimming at Q25, MiXCR alignment, in-frame beta chains only. Duplicate CDR3 protein sequences are folded into a single record with the most common DNA and genes. TCRdb assigned the V and J calls; the authors' analysis was not used. Recorded for this sample are fewer than 400,000 distinct CDR3 sequences; 8% of them occurred a single time. Of the sample, 13% to 15% falls within the top ten clones.

Taken from cysteine to phenylalanine, the CDR3 has 16 residues. The DNA shown is the 48-base CDR3, in frame from base 1. The germline V gene gives CDR1 as SGHTA and CDR2 as FQGNSA. The V and J ends are trimmed by 3 bases and 4 bases, leaving 17 bases between them. The record originates from a study of CD8 T cells in ankylosing spondylitis (dated by TCRdb to the late 2010s). About the investigation overall: The study set out to find disease-linked TCR variants by profiling T cell receptor beta repertoires in ankylosing spondylitis patients and healthy donors. Peripheral blood was sampled, and synovial fluid was additionally collected from ankylosing spondylitis patients. In total, the full study cohort was made up of approximately 99 healthy donors and approximately 27 ankylosing spondylitis patients.

Results the study describes overall, beyond this receptor: A TCR beta motif made up of fewer than 10 highly homologous amino acid variants appeared to be characteristic of blood from ankylosing spondylitis patients. According to the report, matched synovial fluid samples from ankylosing spondylitis patients were significantly enriched for the disease-linked clones. A CD8+ phenotype was shown by the disease-linked clones, which were found at relatively low frequencies in peripheral blood. Some of the motif variants had been reported before in the synovial fluid and blood of reactive arthritis patients, a finding that suggests common disease-initiation mechanisms.

The TCR comes from a male donor with ankylosing spondylitis. Recombination linked TRBV7-2 to TRBJ2-3; the D call could be TRBD1 or TRBD2, with each sharing 5 bases. Sequencing input: blood, either unsorted or a sorted T cell fraction (not recorded which). The CDR3 in this case is CASSFRRGPLADTQYF. The DNA reads TGTGCCAGCAGCTTCCGACGGGGCCCTTTAGCAGATACGCAGTATTTT.